This is a list of T cell receptor beta chains from one sample in a study of OX40 agonist ivuxolimab in advanced cancers. Assay used: immunoSEQ multiplex PCR; TCRdb lists only in-frame clones, some missing. The sample includes roughly 62,000 clones, roughly 84% of them seen just once. The sample in question was CD4+ or CD8+ T cells sorted from blood, obtained in a trial of the OX40 agonist ivuxolimab. The receptors here all came from an adult with an advanced solid tumor such as melanoma, head and neck, liver or kidney cancer. Each CDR3 is given with its conserved first and last residue. Each record gives: D gene, V gene, clone size, CDR3 length, J gene, CDR3 protein, CDR3 DNA. The D gene is left open where the match is weak. The size field is filled for only some rows; it gives once, few, many or a size class.

d_gene: NA
v_gene: TRBV2
abundance: NA
len: 12
j_gene: TRBJ2-3
CDR3aa: CASKRETDTQYF
CDR3nt: TGTGCCAGCAAACGGGAAACAGATACGCAGTATTTT

d_gene: NA
v_gene: TRBV19
abundance: NA
len: 13
j_gene: TRBJ1-1
CDR3aa: CASSVTSNTEAFF
CDR3nt: TGTGCCAGTAGTGTCACTTCGAACACTGAAGCTTTCTTT

d_gene: TRBD1
v_gene: TRBV27
abundance: NA
len: 14
j_gene: TRBJ2-1
CDR3aa: CASTQGQGYNEQFF
CDR3nt: TGTGCCAGCACTCAAGGACAGGGCTACAATGAGCAGTTCTTC

d_gene: NA
v_gene: TRBV6-1
abundance: NA
len: 16
j_gene: TRBJ1-6
CDR3aa: CASSEAGSSYNSPLHF
CDR3nt: TGTGCCAGCAGTGAAGCTGGGAGCTCCTATAATTCACCCCTCCACTTT

d_gene: TRBD1
v_gene: TRBV27
abundance: NA
len: 15
j_gene: TRBJ2-1
CDR3aa: CASSPTGSPYNEQFF
CDR3nt: TGTGCCAGCAGTCCGACAGGGAGCCCGTACAATGAGCAGTTCTTC

d_gene: NA
v_gene: TRBV2
abundance: NA
len: 10
j_gene: TRBJ2-5
CDR3aa: CASKWETQYF
CDR3nt: TGTGCCTCCAAGTGGGAGACCCAGTACTTC

d_gene: NA
v_gene: TRBV6-5
abundance: NA
len: 14
j_gene: TRBJ1-5
CDR3aa: CASSYRYSNQPQHF
CDR3nt: TGTGCCAGCAGTTATAGGTACTCGAATCAGCCCCAGCATTTT

d_gene: TRBD1
v_gene: TRBV18
abundance: NA
len: 17
j_gene: TRBJ1-2
CDR3aa: CASSPQPVGTGGYGYTF
CDR3nt: TGTGCCAGCTCACCCCAACCGGTCGGGACAGGGGGCTATGGCTACACCTTC

d_gene: NA
v_gene: TRBV9
abundance: NA
len: 15
j_gene: TRBJ2-2
CDR3aa: CASSVSGQSSGELFF
CDR3nt: TGTGCCAGCAGCGTATCCGGACAGTCCTCCGGGGAGCTGTTTTTT

d_gene: TRBD2
v_gene: TRBV5-1
abundance: NA
len: 16
j_gene: TRBJ2-5
CDR3aa: CASSSGASGGLETQYF
CDR3nt: TGCGCCAGCAGCTCGGGGGCTAGCGGGGGCCTTGAGACCCAGTACTTC

d_gene: NA
v_gene: TRBV6-1
abundance: few
len: 13
j_gene: TRBJ1-1
CDR3aa: CASSDGALTEAFF
CDR3nt: TGTGCCAGCAGTGACGGGGCCCTGACTGAAGCTTTCTTT

d_gene: TRBD1
v_gene: TRBV28
abundance: NA
len: 13
j_gene: TRBJ2-5
CDR3aa: CASRYRGVETQYF
CDR3nt: TGTGCCAGCAGGTACAGGGGTGTGGAGACCCAGTACTTC

d_gene: NA
v_gene: TRBV18
abundance: NA
len: 13
j_gene: TRBJ2-7
CDR3aa: CASSPDSNYEQYF
CDR3nt: TGTGCCAGCTCGCCGGACAGTAACTACGAGCAGTACTTC

d_gene: NA
v_gene: TRBV7-9
abundance: NA
len: 17
j_gene: TRBJ2-6
CDR3aa: CASSRRWAISGANVLTF
CDR3nt: TGTGCCAGCAGCCGACGTTGGGCCATCTCTGGGGCCAACGTCCTGACTTTC

d_gene: TRBD2
v_gene: TRBV5-4
abundance: NA
len: 15
j_gene: TRBJ2-7
CDR3aa: CASSLGLAGEGEQYF
CDR3nt: TGTGCCAGCAGCCTAGGACTAGCGGGGGAAGGCGAGCAGTACTTC

d_gene: TRBD2
v_gene: TRBV27
abundance: once
len: 16
j_gene: TRBJ2-1
CDR3aa: CASSLLAGGNYNEQFF
CDR3nt: TGTGCCAGCAGTTTACTAGCGGGAGGGAACTACAATGAGCAGTTCTTC

d_gene: TRBD2
v_gene: TRBV10-3
abundance: NA
len: 14
j_gene: TRBJ2-5
CDR3aa: CAIGTSGREETQYF
CDR3nt: TGTGCCATTGGGACTAGCGGGAGGGAAGAGACCCAGTACTTC

d_gene: TRBD1
v_gene: TRBV10-3
abundance: NA
len: 14
j_gene: TRBJ2-5
CDR3aa: CAISTGGGGETQYF
CDR3nt: TGTGCCATCAGTACAGGGGGCGGTGGGGAGACCCAGTACTTC

d_gene: NA
v_gene: TRBV21-1
abundance: few
len: 12
j_gene: TRBJ2-7
CDR3aa: CASSNYQTEQYF
CDR3nt: TGTGCCAGCAGCAATTACCAAACCGAGCAGTACTTC

d_gene: TRBD2
v_gene: TRBV6-5
abundance: NA
len: 15
j_gene: TRBJ2-1
CDR3aa: CASRRRAGGPDEQFF
CDR3nt: TGTGCCAGCAGGAGAAGGGCGGGGGGGCCCGACGAGCAGTTCTTC

d_gene: NA
v_gene: TRBV6-5
abundance: NA
len: 14
j_gene: TRBJ1-2
CDR3aa: CASSYRRGGYGYTF
CDR3nt: TGTGCCAGCAGTTACCGGAGGGGGGGATATGGCTACACCTTC

d_gene: NA
v_gene: TRBV2
abundance: NA
len: 12
j_gene: TRBJ2-5
CDR3aa: CASSEVRETQYF
CDR3nt: TGTGCCAGCAGTGAGGTCAGAGAGACCCAGTACTTC

d_gene: NA
v_gene: TRBV28
abundance: NA
len: 15
j_gene: TRBJ1-4
CDR3aa: CASSPPTDSLVKLFF
CDR3nt: TGTGCCAGCAGCCCACCTACGGACAGCTTGGTAAAACTGTTTTTT

d_gene: TRBD2
v_gene: TRBV7-8
abundance: NA
len: 16
j_gene: TRBJ2-2
CDR3aa: CASSPHRSGGPGELFF
CDR3nt: TGTGCCAGCAGCCCACACCGGTCGGGGGGACCCGGGGAGCTGTTTTTT

d_gene: NA
v_gene: TRBV5-6
abundance: NA
len: 15
j_gene: TRBJ1-3
CDR3aa: CASSSQISTGNTIYF
CDR3nt: TGTGCCAGCAGCTCCCAGATCTCAACTGGAAACACCATATATTTT

d_gene: NA
v_gene: TRBV19
abundance: NA
len: 14
j_gene: TRBJ2-7
CDR3aa: CASSIVHGFYEQYF
CDR3nt: TGTGCCAGTAGTATAGTTCACGGCTTCTACGAGCAGTACTTC

d_gene: NA
v_gene: TRBV2
abundance: NA
len: 14
j_gene: TRBJ2-5
CDR3aa: CASSQTGSQETQYF
CDR3nt: TGTGCCAGCAGTCAAACGGGGTCCCAAGAGACCCAGTACTTC

d_gene: NA
v_gene: TRBV7-4
abundance: NA
len: 14
j_gene: TRBJ1-2
CDR3aa: CASSPDRFNYGYTF
CDR3nt: TGTGCCAGCAGCCCAGACCGATTCAACTATGGCTACACCTTC